This T cell receptor (beta chain) was captured by sequencing in a study of blood T cell repertoires in COVID-19. Study overall: Acute-phase and convalescent COVID-19 samples originated in the United States, Italy and Spain.

Only in-frame clones appear in the TCRdb table, and some are missing; sequencing was by immunoSEQ multiplex PCR. The sample yields 150,000 to 200,000 clones, 70% to 90% seen once. CDR1 is SEHNR and CDR2 is FQNEAQ in the germline V gene (reference sequence). The CDR3 runs to 16 residues. V shed 1 base, J shed 4 bases, and the junction held 8 bases outside the gene matches. The sample taken for sequencing was peripheral blood. V and J are TRBV7-9 and TRBJ2-3; TRBD1 aligns across 7 bases. The source is a human donor in a cohort sampled during active COVID-19. CDR3 bases: TGTGCCAGCAGCTTAGATCGACAGGGTCGGGCAGATACGCAGTATTTT. Its protein product is CASSLDRQGRADTQYF.